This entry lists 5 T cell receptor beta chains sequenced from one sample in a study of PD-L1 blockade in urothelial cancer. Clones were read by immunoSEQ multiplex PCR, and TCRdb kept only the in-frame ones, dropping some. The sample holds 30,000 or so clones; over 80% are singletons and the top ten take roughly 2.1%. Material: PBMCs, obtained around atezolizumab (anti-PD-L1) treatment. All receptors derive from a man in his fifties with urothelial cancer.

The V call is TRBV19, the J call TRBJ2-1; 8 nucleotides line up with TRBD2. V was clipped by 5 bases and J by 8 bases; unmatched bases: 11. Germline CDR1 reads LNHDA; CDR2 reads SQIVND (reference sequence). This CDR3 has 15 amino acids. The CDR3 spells CASSPPGGRAYEQFF. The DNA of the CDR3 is TGTGCCAGTAGTCCGCCGGGGGGGCGCGCCTATGAGCAGTTCTTC.

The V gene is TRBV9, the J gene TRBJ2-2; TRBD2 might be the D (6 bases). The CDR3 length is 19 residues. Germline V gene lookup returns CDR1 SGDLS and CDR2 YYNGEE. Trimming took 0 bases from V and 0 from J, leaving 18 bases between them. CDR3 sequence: CASSVETRQGLANTGELFF. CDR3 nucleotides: TGTGCCAGCAGCGTAGAGACTCGGCAGGGACTTGCGAACACCGGGGAGCTGTTTTTT.

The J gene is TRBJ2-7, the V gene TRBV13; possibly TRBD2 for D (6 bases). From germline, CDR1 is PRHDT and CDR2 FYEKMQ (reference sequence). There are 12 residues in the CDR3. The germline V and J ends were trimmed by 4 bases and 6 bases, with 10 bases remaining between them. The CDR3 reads CASSSGSGEQYV. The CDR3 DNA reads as TGTGCCAGCAGCTCCGGGAGTGGCGAGCAGTACGTC.

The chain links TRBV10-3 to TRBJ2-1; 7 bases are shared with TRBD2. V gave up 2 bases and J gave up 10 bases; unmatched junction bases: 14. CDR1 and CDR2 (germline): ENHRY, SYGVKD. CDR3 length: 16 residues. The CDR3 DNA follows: TGTGCCATCAGTGAGGGGAGGGGCAGGGCCGTTTCGGAGCAGTTCTTC. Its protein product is CAISEGRGRAVSEQFF.

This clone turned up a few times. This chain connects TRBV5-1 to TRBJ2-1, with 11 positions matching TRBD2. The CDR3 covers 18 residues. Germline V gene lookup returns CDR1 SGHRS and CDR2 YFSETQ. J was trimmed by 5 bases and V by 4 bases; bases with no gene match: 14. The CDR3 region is CASSAGRLAGKSHNEQFF. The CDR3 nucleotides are TGCGCCAGCAGCGCAGGGCGACTAGCGGGAAAATCCCACAATGAGCAGTTCTTC.